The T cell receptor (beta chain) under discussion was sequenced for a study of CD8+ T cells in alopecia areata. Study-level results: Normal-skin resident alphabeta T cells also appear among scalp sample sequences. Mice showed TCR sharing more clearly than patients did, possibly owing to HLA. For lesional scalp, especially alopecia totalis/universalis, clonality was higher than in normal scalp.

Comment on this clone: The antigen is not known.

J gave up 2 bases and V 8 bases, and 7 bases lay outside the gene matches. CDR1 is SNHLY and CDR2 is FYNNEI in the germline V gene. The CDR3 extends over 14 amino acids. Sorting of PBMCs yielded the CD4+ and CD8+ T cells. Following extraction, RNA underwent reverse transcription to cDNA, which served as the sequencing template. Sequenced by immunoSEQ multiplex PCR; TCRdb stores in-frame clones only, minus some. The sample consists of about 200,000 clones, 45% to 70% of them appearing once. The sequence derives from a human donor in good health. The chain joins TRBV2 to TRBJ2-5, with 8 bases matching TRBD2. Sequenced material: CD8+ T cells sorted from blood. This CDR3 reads CASLGLGGQETQYF. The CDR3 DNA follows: TGTGCCAGCCTGGGACTAGGCGGACAAGAGACCCAGTACTTC.